This entry lists 6 T cell receptor beta chains sequenced from one sample in a study of blood T cells in healthy people across ages. The second PCR ran about 7 to 12 cycles with a sample-barcoded 5' primer and J-beta primers. TCRdb re-called the 5' RACE reads with MiXCR, one entry per CDR3 protein. The sample holds about 1.1 million distinct CDR3 sequences, roughly two fifths seen once. The sample taken for sequencing was blood. The receptors derive from a young man in good health.

This clonotype was observed a few times. The rearrangement uses TRBV9 and TRBJ1-6; no clear D. The ends were cut back, 2 bases at V and 6 bases at J, with 9 bases in the middle. Looked up from germline, CDR1 is SGDLS and CDR2 is YYNGEE. The CDR3 extends over 14 amino acids. CDR3 amino acids: CASSVGRTNSPLHF. CDR3 sequence (DNA): TGTGCCAGCAGCGTTGGCAGGACTAATTCACCCCTCCACTTT.

This clonotype was seen a handful of times. This chain connects TRBV5-1 to TRBJ2-4; D possibly uses TRBD1 or TRBD2 (5 bases each). V was clipped by 4 bases and J by 2 bases, with 13 bases between them. CDR1 is SGHRS, CDR2 YFSETQ, per germline. The CDR3 runs 15 residues. The CDR3 loop is CASSIGRGTKNIQYF. In DNA, the CDR3 is TGCGCCAGCAGCATTGGCCGGGGCACCAAAAACATTCAGTACTTC. The complete variable domain, with remaining parts taken from reference TRBV5-1 and TRBJ2-4, reads KAGVTQTPRYLIKTRGQQVTLSCSPISGHRSVSWYQQTPGQGLQFLFEYFSETQRNKGNFPGRFSGRQFSNSRSEMNVSTLELGDSALYLCASSIGRGTKNIQYFGAGTRLSVL.

CDR3 nucleotide sequence: TGCAGTGCTCCCGGAGGTGGGGGGCAAGAGACCCAGTACTTC. The encoded protein is CSAPGGGGQETQYF. This chain connects TRBV20-1 to TRBJ2-5; TRBD2 is a possible D gene (6 bases). The V end lost 5 bases, the J end lost 2 bases, and 15 bases lay between the germline ends. CDR1 and CDR2 (germline): DFQATT, SNEGSKA (reference sequence). The CDR3 length is 14 residues.

The table lists this clonotype with a few counts. The chain uses TRBV20-1 and TRBJ2-6, with D perhaps TRBD1 (6 bases). Germline V gene lookup returns CDR1 DFQATT and CDR2 SNEGSKA (reference sequence). There are 18 residues in the CDR3. V dropped 6 bases and J dropped 0 bases, with 21 bases sitting between them. CDR3 DNA: TGCAGTGCGTTAATAAACAGGGTGGCACACTCTGGGGCCAACGTCCTGACTTTC. It yields the protein CSALINRVAHSGANVLTF.

This clonotype was seen only a few times. The chain employs TRBV4-2 and TRBJ2-1, with TRBD2 matching over 7 bases. The CDR3 totals 17 residues. V dropped 1 base and J dropped 4; count of bases not matched to a gene: 10. Germline V CDR1 and CDR2: LGHNA, YNFKEQ. CDR3 in DNA: TGTGCCAGCAGCCAAGTAAGCGGGATTACCCCTTACAATGAGCAGTTCTTC. It encodes CASSQVSGITPYNEQFF.

The V call is TRBV7-2, the J call TRBJ1-3, with 11 bases matching TRBD1. After removal of 4 bases from V and 3 bases from J, the junction contained 5 bases not matched to a gene. CDR3 size: 16 residues. Germline V gives CDR1 SGHTA, CDR2 FQGNSA. CDR3 region: CASSSRTGGFGNTIYF. The CDR3 DNA follows: TGTGCCAGCAGCTCCCGGACAGGGGGCTTTGGAAACACCATATATTTT.